Following are 27 T cell receptor beta chains from one sample sequenced in a study of shared clonotypes between healthy human individuals. Method: immunoSEQ multiplex PCR; TCRdb's copy keeps in-frame clones and lacks some. The table has more than 2 million clones, roughly 93% seen once. As defined, naive CD8 cells were CD45RO-negative and positively selected for CCR7, with terminally differentiated effector memory CD45RA+ cells excluded. The source material was naive CD8+ T cells from PBMCs. All receptors come from a young man in good health. Some clones in this sample may be carry-over from other donors' samples.

This chain uses TRBV2 with TRBJ2-3, with 13 positions matching TRBD2. Germline CDR1 reads SNHLY; CDR2 reads FYNNEI. This CDR3 has 18 residues. With V trimmed by 4 bases and J by 0 bases, 7 bases remained unmatched. CDR3 sequence (DNA): TGTGCCAGCAGTGGGACTAGCGGGAGCCGGAGTAGCACAGATACGCAGTATTTT. This codes for CASSGTSGSRSSTDTQYF.

This clone was observed a handful of times. One junction end disagrees with the germline gene, perhaps due to a read error. V and J are TRBV10-3 and TRBJ2-2, with D hard to call. The germline gives CDR1 ENHRY, CDR2 SYGVKD. CDR3 length: 12 amino acids. The CDR3 DNA follows: TGTGCCATCAGTGAGTCGACCGCGGAGCTGTTTTTT. Translating it yields CAISESTAELFF.

This clone was counted ten times or more. The chain joins TRBV19 to TRBJ1-2; 9 bases are shared with TRBD1. This CDR3 is built from 15 residues. Per the germline V gene, CDR1 is LNHDA and CDR2 is SQIVND (reference sequence). V shed 5 bases and J 4 bases; nucleotides not matched to a gene: 8. The CDR3 DNA follows: TGTGCCAGTAGTCCCCGGGACAGGGACTTCTATGGCTACACCTTC. It encodes CASSPRDRDFYGYTF.

The genes are TRBV19 and TRBJ2-7, with D possibly being TRBD1 (6 bases). There are 14 residues in the CDR3. Deletions cut 5 bases from V and 2 bases from J, with 13 bases between. Germline CDR1 is LNHDA and CDR2 is SQIVND (reference sequence). The CDR3 here is CASSPIGQTYEQYF. CDR3 in DNA: TGTGCCAGTAGTCCAATCGGACAGACCTACGAGCAGTACTTC.

The rearrangement joins TRBV7-8 to TRBJ2-2; D assignment may be TRBD1 or TRBD2 (5 bases each). V was cut by 2 bases and J by 7 bases, with 20 bases left in between. Germline lookup yields CDR1 SGHVS and CDR2 FQNEAQ. This CDR3 spans 17 amino acids. The CDR3 here is CASSLFPVGEKVGELFF. In DNA, the CDR3 is TGTGCCAGCAGCTTATTCCCGGTAGGGGAGAAGGTCGGGGAGCTGTTTTTT.

The V and J genes are TRBV27 and TRBJ1-4; 7 nucleotides align to TRBD1. The germline gives CDR1 MNHEY, CDR2 SMNVEV (reference sequence). V shed 2 bases and J 8 bases; nucleotides not matched to a gene: 8. The CDR3 is 15 residues long. CDR3 in DNA: TGTGCCAGCAGTTTACGGGCCAGGGGGGGCGAAAAACTGTTTTTT. It codes for CASSLRARGGEKLFF.

This sequence joins TRBV7-9 and TRBJ1-2, with no clear D. CDR1 is SEHNR and CDR2 is FQNEAQ in the germline V gene (reference sequence). This CDR3 is 14 amino acids long. V lost 4 bases to trimming and J lost 4 bases, with 13 bases between them. CDR3 DNA: TGTGCCAGCAGCTCCCGGGAGGGAGGCTATGGCTACACCTTC. It is translated as CASSSREGGYGYTF.

The V call is TRBV28, the J call TRBJ2-1, with D hard to call. Germline V gene lookup returns CDR1 MDHEN and CDR2 SYDVKM. CDR3 length: 14 residues. Trimming stripped 6 bases from V and 2 bases from J, with 11 bases between. For the CDR3, the DNA is TGTGCCAGCAGCCCCCATGGGGCCTACAATGAGCAGTTCTTC. Its protein is CASSPHGAYNEQFF.

The V call is TRBV28, the J call TRBJ1-1, with 7 nucleotides matching TRBD1. Trimming removed 7 bases from V and 8 bases from J; junction bases left unmatched: 13. The CDR3 contains 14 residues. The germline V gene encodes CDR1 MDHEN and CDR2 SYDVKM. CDR3 DNA sequence: TGTGCCAGCAATACCGGGACAGCGCACCCGGAAGCTTTCTTT. Protein: CASNTGTAHPEAFF.

This clone was counted a few times. The gene calls are TRBV2 and TRBJ1-1; D ambiguous. Trimming removed 3 bases from V and 1 base from J, with 12 bases in between. The CDR3 has 15 amino acids. The V gene's germline CDR1 is SNHLY and CDR2 FYNNEI. CDR3 nucleotide sequence: TGTGCCAGCAGTGACTCGGAGGGCCAGAACACTGAAGCTTTCTTT. This gives the protein CASSDSEGQNTEAFF.

The chain couples TRBV9 to TRBJ2-2; D remains ambiguous. With 0 bases removed from V and 5 bases from J, the gap between germline ends came to 11 bases. The CDR3 is 15 amino acids. Germline loops: CDR1 SGDLS, CDR2 YYNGEE. CDR3 protein: CASSVDAIWTGELFF. In DNA form, the CDR3 reads TGTGCCAGCAGCGTAGACGCTATTTGGACCGGGGAGCTGTTTTTT.

The chain employs TRBV7-9 and TRBJ1-4; D might be TRBD1 (5 bases). Germline loops: CDR1 SEHNR, CDR2 FQNEAQ (reference sequence). The CDR3 length is 15 residues. The ends were cut back, 4 bases at V and 0 bases at J, with 9 bases in the middle. The chain's CDR3 is CASSSPTATNEKLFF. CDR3 nucleotides: TGTGCCAGCAGCTCGCCGACAGCAACTAATGAAAAACTGTTTTTT.

The gene calls are TRBV5-1 and TRBJ2-7, with 8 positions matching TRBD1. The CDR3 is 15 residues long. The germline CDR1 and CDR2 sequences are SGHRS and YFSETQ. The V and J ends lost 0 bases and 1 base, in that order; junction bases with no gene match: 3. CDR3 nucleotide sequence: TGCGCCAGCAGCTTGGGCAGGGGGCGATCCTACGAGCAGTACTTC. Protein product: CASSLGRGRSYEQYF.

The rearrangement joins TRBV5-6 to TRBJ2-1, with 9 bases aligning to TRBD2. Losses at the gene ends were 3 bases for V and 7 bases for J; bases not matched to a gene: 5. The CDR3 spans 14 residues. Germline values: CDR1 SGHDT, CDR2 YYEEEE. The CDR3 region is CASSYGTSTNEQFF. The DNA for the CDR3 is TGTGCCAGCAGCTATGGGACTAGCACGAATGAGCAGTTCTTC.

V is TRBV19 and J is TRBJ1-3; a possible D gene is TRBD1 (6 bases). Deletions cut 6 bases from V and 0 bases from J, with 12 bases between. This CDR3 is 15 amino acids long. Looked up from germline, CDR1 is LNHDA and CDR2 is SQIVND (reference sequence). This CDR3 is CASRLTGSSGNTIYF. The CDR3 coding sequence is TGTGCCAGTAGACTTACAGGGAGCTCTGGAAACACCATATATTTT.

The genes are TRBV28 and TRBJ2-7, with D perhaps TRBD1 (6 bases). V was shortened by 5 bases and J by 2 bases, with 13 bases between the two germline ends. The CDR3 runs 14 residues. The germline gives CDR1 MDHEN, CDR2 SYDVKM. The CDR3 region is CASSELKGAYEQYF. The CDR3 nucleotides read TGTGCCAGCAGTGAACTAAAGGGGGCCTACGAGCAGTACTTC.

The gene calls are TRBV7-9 and TRBJ2-2, with 7 bases fitting TRBD1. V lost 4 bases to trimming and J lost 2 bases; unmatched junction nucleotides: 4. The CDR3 loop spans 15 amino acids. Germline CDR1 reads SEHNR; CDR2 reads FQNEAQ (reference sequence). This chain's CDR3 is CASSSGTANTGELFF. The CDR3 nucleotides are TGTGCCAGCAGCTCCGGGACAGCAAACACCGGGGAGCTGTTTTTT.

This sequence joins TRBV9 and TRBJ2-7, with a possible D match to TRBD2 (6 bases). Germline V gene data show CDR1 as SGDLS and CDR2 as YYNGEE. CDR3 length: 13 amino acids. V shed 2 bases and J shed 7 bases, with 13 bases lying between them. The CDR3 reads CASSVWDAGEQYF. The CDR3, as DNA: TGTGCCAGCAGCGTGTGGGACGCGGGGGAGCAGTACTTC.

V usage is TRBV27 and J usage is TRBJ2-5, with TRBD1 identical over 9 bases. This CDR3 spans 14 amino acids. The trim removed 6 bases at V and 4 bases at J, leaving 6 bases unmatched. CDR1 is MNHEY and CDR2 is SMNVEV in the germline V gene (reference sequence). The CDR3 here is CASSVDRGGETQYF. CDR3 in DNA: TGTGCCAGCAGCGTCGACAGGGGGGGAGAGACCCAGTACTTC.

The chain joins TRBV9 to TRBJ2-7; 8 bases line up with TRBD2. The CDR3 runs to 15 residues. Germline-derived CDR1 and CDR2 are SGDLS and YYNGEE. The V and J ends lost 3 bases and 4 bases, in that order; junction bases with no gene match: 9. CDR3 sequence: CASSEGSGRGYEQYF. The CDR3 nucleotides are TGTGCCAGCAGCGAAGGGAGCGGGAGAGGGTACGAGCAGTACTTC.

This CDR3 reads CASSQGLAHNEQFF. The CDR3 DNA reads as TGCGCCAGCAGCCAAGGGCTAGCGCACAATGAGCAGTTCTTC. This chain links TRBV4-3 with TRBJ2-1; D possibly corresponds to TRBD2 (6 bases). V lost 1 base and J lost 5, with 9 bases in between. This CDR3 contains 14 residues. CDR1 and CDR2 (germline): LGHNA, YSLEER.

This clone was seen once. The chain has TRBV30 and TRBJ1-1; D ambiguous. CDR3 size: 15 residues. From germline, CDR1 is GTSNPN and CDR2 SVGIG (reference sequence). V lost 0 bases and J lost 2, with 13 bases in between. The CDR3 nucleotides are TGTGCCTGGAGTGTACTTAGACCGACCAACACTGAAGCTTTCTTT. Translated: CAWSVLRPTNTEAFF.

The J gene is TRBJ1-1, the V gene TRBV6-1; D gene unclear. There are 11 residues in the CDR3. Looked up from germline, CDR1 is MNHNS and CDR2 is SASEGT. V gave up 5 bases and J gave up 5 bases, with 6 bases separating them. The CDR3 region is CASSQSTEAFF. The DNA of the CDR3 is TGTGCCAGCAGTCAATCAACTGAAGCTTTCTTT.

The rearrangement joins TRBV6-6 to TRBJ2-4, with 9 bases identical to TRBD2. The CDR3 totals 13 residues. The germline gives CDR1 MNHNY, CDR2 SVGAGI (reference sequence). V lost 10 bases and J lost 4; bases outside the gene matches: 5. DNA for the CDR3: TGTGCCACCGGACTAGCGCTTAAAAACATTCAGTACTTC. This gives the protein CATGLALKNIQYF.

The chain has TRBV28 and TRBJ2-5, with 11 bases identical to TRBD2. V lost 5 bases and J lost 2; bases outside the gene matches: 1. CDR3 length: 14 residues. Germline assignment: CDR1 MDHEN and CDR2 SYDVKM. CDR3 protein: CASSRLAGQETQYF. CDR3 coding DNA: TGTGCCAGCAGTAGACTAGCGGGGCAAGAGACCCAGTACTTC.

V usage is TRBV9 and J usage is TRBJ1-1; D call uncertain. Germline V gene lookup returns CDR1 SGDLS and CDR2 YYNGEE. This CDR3 has 14 amino acids. Trimming removed 5 bases at V and 1 base at J, with 12 bases between. CDR3: CASSEGVRNTEAFF. The CDR3 bases are TGTGCCAGCAGTGAAGGAGTTCGGAACACTGAAGCTTTCTTT.

The chain uses TRBV10-2 and TRBJ1-1, with 8 positions matching TRBD1. V trimming: 2 bases; J trimming: 6 bases; junction bases outside the gene matches: 8. Germline CDR1 reads WSHSY; CDR2 reads SAAADI. The CDR3 sequence is 15 residues long. CDR3 coding DNA: TGCGCCAGCAGTGAGAGAGGACAGGGCGAAGCTGAAGCTTTCTTT. Its protein is CASSERGQGEAEAFF.